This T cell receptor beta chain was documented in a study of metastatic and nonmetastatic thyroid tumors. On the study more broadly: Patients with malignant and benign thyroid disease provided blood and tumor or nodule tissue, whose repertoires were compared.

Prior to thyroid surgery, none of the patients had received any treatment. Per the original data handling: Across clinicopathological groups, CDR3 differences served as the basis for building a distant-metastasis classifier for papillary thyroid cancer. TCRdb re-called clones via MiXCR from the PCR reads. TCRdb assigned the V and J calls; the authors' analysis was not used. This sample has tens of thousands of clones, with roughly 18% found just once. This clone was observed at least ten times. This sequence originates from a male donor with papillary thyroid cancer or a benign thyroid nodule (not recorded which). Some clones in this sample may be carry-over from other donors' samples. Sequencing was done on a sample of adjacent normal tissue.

The CDR3 reads CASSEGLADEQFF. In DNA form, the CDR3 reads TGCGCCAGCAGCGAAGGACTAGCCGATGAGCAGTTCTTC. V usage is TRBV4-1 and J usage is TRBJ2-1; TRBD2 matches 8 bases. There are 13 residues in the CDR3. CDR1 is MGHRA and CDR2 is YSYEKL in the germline V gene. After removal of 5 bases from V and 8 bases from J, the junction contained 5 bases not matched to a gene.